This T cell receptor (beta chain) is drawn from a study of glioma-infiltrating T cells after dendritic cell vaccination. The germline V gene has CDR1 MGHDK and CDR2 SYGVNS. There are 18 residues in the CDR3. V dropped 0 bases and J dropped 1 base, with 19 bases sitting between them. Assay: immunoSEQ multiplex PCR; the TCRdb copy retains only in-frame clones and omits some. The table has about 82,000 clones, approximately 90% seen once; the top ten hold approximately 2.9%. The chain recombines TRBV25-1 with TRBJ2-7; D possibly corresponds to TRBD2 (6 bases). The clonotype was recovered from a human donor with glioblastoma. The sample consisted of blood, taken before dendritic cell vaccination. This CDR3 reads CASSEYGGSQDLSYEQYF. As DNA, the CDR3 is TGTGCCAGCAGTGAATATGGGGGGTCGCAGGACTTATCCTACGAGCAGTACTTC.